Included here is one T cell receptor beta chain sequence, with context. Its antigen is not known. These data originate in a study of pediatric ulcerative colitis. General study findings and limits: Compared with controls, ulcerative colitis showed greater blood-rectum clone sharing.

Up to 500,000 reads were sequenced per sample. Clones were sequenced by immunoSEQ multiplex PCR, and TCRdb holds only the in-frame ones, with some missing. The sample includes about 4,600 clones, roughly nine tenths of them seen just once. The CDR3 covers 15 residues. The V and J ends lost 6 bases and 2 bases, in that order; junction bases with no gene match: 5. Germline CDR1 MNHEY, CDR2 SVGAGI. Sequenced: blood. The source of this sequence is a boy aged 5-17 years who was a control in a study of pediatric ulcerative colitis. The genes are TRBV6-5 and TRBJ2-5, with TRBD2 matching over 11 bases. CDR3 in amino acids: CASSGTSGDQETQYF. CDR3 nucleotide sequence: TGTGCCAGCAGCGGGACTAGCGGCGATCAAGAGACCCAGTACTTC.